The clone carrying this T cell receptor (beta chain) was seen only a few times. Trimming cost V 3 bases and J 7 bases, with 18 bases left between them. Germline V CDR1 and CDR2: MNHNS, SASEGT. CDR3 length: 16 amino acids. The data derive from a study of blood T cell repertoires in COVID-19. Background on the study: Researchers got acute and convalescent COVID-19 samples from the United States, Italy and Spain. The cDNA or gDNA used as material had been derived from T cells, B-cell-depleted T cells, or PBMCs.

Profiled with immunoSEQ multiplex PCR; TCRdb holds only in-frame clones, not every one. This sample yields about 280,000 clones, of which around 85% are seen a single time; approximately 5% belongs to the top ten. The chain has TRBV6-1 and TRBJ1-4; no reliable D call. What was sequenced was peripheral blood. The sequence was obtained from a man between 50 and 59 years old with active or convalescent COVID-19. As DNA, the CDR3 is TGTGCCAGCAGTGAGGTTTTGGCAGCGACCGGTGAAAAACTGTTTTTT. Its protein is CASSEVLAATGEKLFF.